This T cell receptor beta chain is from a study of T cell changes during pregnancy in multiple sclerosis. Deletions cut 0 bases from V and 0 bases from J, with 9 bases between. The CDR3 spans 16 residues. The germline V gene has CDR1 SGDLS and CDR2 YYNGEE. Produced via immunoSEQ multiplex PCR; TCRdb's table is partial and in-frame only. Among tens of thousands of clones listed, roughly nine tenths were seen once. Source: peripheral blood, taken in the second trimester of pregnancy. This receptor was obtained from a female donor with multiple sclerosis, enrolled in a pregnancy study. The chain combines TRBV9 with TRBJ2-2; D is unresolved. The CDR3 region has the DNA TGTGCCAGCAGCGTAGGGGCCGACCCGAACACCGGGGAGCTGTTTTTT. Translated, it gives CASSVGADPNTGELFF.